This TCR beta chain was recorded in a study of follicular helper T cells after annual influenza vaccination. Overall study: After each seasonal flu vaccination, blood came on days 0, 7 and 28.

As for time point: 2015-2016 season, 7 days after influenza vaccination. Sorted cTfh were non-naive CD4+CXCR5+PD-1+, either ICOS+CD38+ or ICOS-CD38-. Trimming took 7 bases from V and 3 from J, leaving 15 bases between them. Germline V gene data show CDR1 as SNHLY and CDR2 as FYNNEI. CDR3 length equals 14 residues. Assay used: immunoSEQ multiplex PCR; TCRdb lists only in-frame clones, some missing. The sample has 1,300 to 1,500 clones; about 63% are singletons. The chain has TRBV2 and TRBJ1-1, with TRBD1 as a possible D gene (5 bases). This sample comprised CXCR5+ CD38+ circulating T follicular helper cells from blood, obtained 7 days after influenza vaccination. Subset meaning: circulating Tfh, non-naive CD4+CXCR5+PD-1+ (ICOS+CD38+ or ICOS-CD38-). The TCR sequence derives from an adult who received the influenza vaccine. Written as DNA, the CDR3 is TGTGCCAGCACAGGACGGTTGGGGGACACTGAAGCTTTCTTT. Translated, it gives CASTGRLGDTEAFF. Looking up the rest from reference TRBV2 and TRBJ1-1 gives the full variable domain: EPEVTQTPSHQVTQMGQEVILRCVPISNHLYFYWYRQILGQKVEFLVSFYNNEISEKSEIFDDQFSVERPDGSNFTLKIRSTKLEDSAMYFCASTGRLGDTEAFFGQGTRLTVV.